The 29 T cell receptor beta chains below all came from one sample that was sequenced in a study of shared clonotypes between healthy human individuals. CD45RO-negative, CCR7-positively selected cells formed the naive CD8 fraction, excluding terminally differentiated effector memory CD45RA+ cells. Method: immunoSEQ multiplex PCR; TCRdb's copy keeps in-frame clones and lacks some. The sample records hundreds of thousands of clones, approximately 96% being singletons. The specimen sequenced was naive CD8+ T cells sorted from blood. Receptor source: a woman younger than 45 in good health.

The J gene is TRBJ2-7, the V gene TRBV19, with 13 bases lining up with TRBD2. This CDR3 comprises 18 residues. CDR1 LNHDA and CDR2 SQIVND come from the germline V gene (reference sequence). V trimming: 5 bases; J trimming: 2 bases; junction bases outside the gene matches: 12. The CDR3 sequence: CASSSRRLAGGVAYEQYF. The CDR3 DNA reads TGTGCCAGTAGTTCGCGACGACTAGCGGGAGGCGTCGCCTACGAGCAGTACTTC.

This rearrangement joins TRBV11-2 to TRBJ2-7, with 7 bases matching TRBD1. The junction had 4 bases not matched to a gene; V was cut back by 4 bases and J by 4 bases. The CDR3 has 13 amino acids. The germline CDR1 and CDR2 sequences are SGHAT and FQNNGV. As DNA, the CDR3 is TGTGCCAGCAGCTGGGGACAGCGTTACGAGCAGTACTTC. Its translation: CASSWGQRYEQYF.

V usage is TRBV19 and J usage is TRBJ2-1; 12 bases fit TRBD2. CDR3 length equals 18 residues. In germline, CDR1 is LNHDA, CDR2 SQIVND (reference sequence). Trimming took 0 bases from V and 8 from J; bases not matched to a gene: 11. As DNA, the CDR3 is TGTGCCAGTAGTATAGATCGTCTAGCGGGAGGGCCTATCGATGAGCAGTTCTTC. This encodes CASSIDRLAGGPIDEQFF.

Turning to this clone: Other DNA sequences of this sample code for an identical CDR3. This chain joins TRBV28 and TRBJ2-3; 11 positions agree with TRBD2. Germline V gives CDR1 MDHEN, CDR2 SYDVKM. CDR3 length equals 16 residues. With 6 bases clipped from V and 0 bases from J, the junction kept 5 bases outside the gene matches. The CDR3 bases are TGTGCCAGCAGACCCCGGACTAGCGGGAGCACAGATACGCAGTATTTT. Translating gives CASRPRTSGSTDTQYF.

This chain links TRBV5-6 with TRBJ1-1; D gene ambiguous. The CDR3 sequence is 14 residues long. V gave up 1 base and J gave up 1 base, with 8 bases separating them. Germline CDR1 reads SGHDT; CDR2 reads YYEEEE. The CDR3 here is CASSLWQTNTEAFF. For the CDR3, the DNA is TGTGCCAGCAGCTTGTGGCAGACGAACACTGAAGCTTTCTTT.

The CDR3 bases are TGTGCCATCAGTGAATTAGCGGGAGCCTACGAGCAGTACTTC. Translating it yields CAISELAGAYEQYF. J is TRBJ2-7 and V is TRBV10-3; 9 bases match TRBD2. Per germline, CDR1 ENHRY and CDR2 SYGVKD. The CDR3 has 14 residues. After removal of 3 bases from V and 2 bases from J, the junction contained 2 bases not matched to a gene.

The V and J genes are TRBV27 and TRBJ2-7; 10 bases line up with TRBD2. The CDR3 consists of 13 residues. Germline CDR1 MNHEY, CDR2 SMNVEV (reference sequence). Trimming removed 7 bases from V and 5 bases from J; junction bases left unmatched: 5. The CDR3 loop reads CASTASGSDEQYF. CDR3 in DNA: TGTGCCAGCACTGCTAGCGGGAGTGACGAGCAGTACTTC.

CDR3 loop: CASSPASGRASPTDTQYF. The CDR3 coding sequence is TGTGCCAGCAGCCCAGCTAGCGGGAGGGCCTCTCCTACAGATACGCAGTATTTT. V is TRBV7-2 and J is TRBJ2-3, with TRBD2 identical over 12 bases. V lost 5 bases and J lost 3; bases outside the gene matches: 12. The CDR3 totals 18 residues. Germline CDR1 reads SGHTA; CDR2 reads FQGNSA.

V is TRBV15 and J is TRBJ1-1; D gene uncertain. Germline-derived CDR1 and CDR2 are LNHNV and YYDKDF (reference sequence). V was shortened by 5 bases and J by 3 bases, with 10 bases between the two germline ends. The CDR3 has 13 residues. CDR3 sequence: CATSEAGDTEAFF. The CDR3 bases are TGTGCCACCAGCGAGGCGGGAGACACTGAAGCTTTCTTT.

The chain has TRBV7-7 and TRBJ2-2, with D unresolved. Germline CDR1 SSHAT, CDR2 FNYEAQ (reference sequence). This CDR3 contains 13 residues. Between the trimmed V and J ends, which lost 3 bases and 6 bases, there was a span of 8 bases. The CDR3 region is CASSFSEAGELFF. CDR3 in DNA: TGTGCCAGCAGCTTCAGTGAGGCCGGGGAGCTGTTTTTT.

V usage is TRBV28 and J usage is TRBJ2-1, with TRBD2 as a possible D gene (6 bases). The germline V gene encodes CDR1 MDHEN and CDR2 SYDVKM. Trimming removed 3 bases from V and 8 bases from J, with 14 bases in between. The CDR3 has 14 amino acids. For the CDR3, the DNA is TGTGCCAGCAGTTTTGCGGGGCGGAGGGATGAGCAGTTCTTC. Its protein product is CASSFAGRRDEQFF. Combining the CDR3 with reference TRBV28 and TRBJ2-1 gives the whole variable domain DVKVTQSSRYLVKRTGEKVFLECVQDMDHENMFWYRQDPGLGLRLIYFSYDVKMKEKGDIPEGYSVSREKKERFSLILESASTNQTSMYLCASSFAGRRDEQFFGPGTRLTVL.

V usage is TRBV5-1 and J usage is TRBJ2-7, with a weak D call TRBD1 (6 bases). Germline values: CDR1 SGHRS, CDR2 YFSETQ. Trimming pared 2 bases from V and 6 bases from J, leaving 18 bases between. The CDR3 has 15 amino acids. The CDR3 protein is CASSFRGRGPLEQYF. The CDR3 nucleotides read TGCGCCAGCAGCTTTCGGGGCAGGGGACCCCTCGAGCAGTACTTC. The variable domain in full, with the rest retrieved from reference TRBV5-1 and TRBJ2-7, is KAGVTQTPRYLIKTRGQQVTLSCSPISGHRSVSWYQQTPGQGLQFLFEYFSETQRNKGNFPGRFSGRQFSNSRSEMNVSTLELGDSALYLCASSFRGRGPLEQYFGPGTRLTVT.

The chain couples TRBV11-3 to TRBJ2-7, with TRBD2 matching over 7 bases. Germline CDR1 and CDR2: SGHNT and YENEEA. The CDR3 is 16 residues long. J lost 2 bases, V lost 1 base, and 8 bases had no gene match. The CDR3 is CASSLVALALAYEQYF. The CDR3 nucleotides are TGTGCCAGCAGCTTAGTAGCACTAGCGCTCGCCTACGAGCAGTACTTC.

J is TRBJ2-7 and V is TRBV9, with 7 positions matching TRBD1. Germline loops: CDR1 SGDLS, CDR2 YYNGEE. The junction had 9 bases not matched to a gene; V was cut back by 4 bases and J by 2 bases. This CDR3 is built from 15 residues. CDR3 sequence reads: CASSRGGGATYEQYF. DNA of the CDR3: TGTGCCAGCAGCCGAGGGGGCGGAGCTACCTACGAGCAGTACTTC.

The J gene is TRBJ2-7, the V gene TRBV28; no clear D gene. This CDR3 spans 18 amino acids. V dropped 3 bases and J dropped 2 bases, with 23 bases sitting between them. CDR1 and CDR2 (germline): MDHEN, SYDVKM. The DNA of the CDR3 is TGTGCCAGCAGTTTCTCTCCCTTAGTAGACTCTGGACCCTACGAGCAGTACTTC. Translating gives CASSFSPLVDSGPYEQYF.

The chain combines TRBV2 with TRBJ1-1; D ambiguous. The CDR3 totals 14 residues. V was trimmed by 4 bases and J by 6 bases, leaving 15 bases between them. Germline CDR1 reads SNHLY; CDR2 reads FYNNEI. The DNA for the CDR3 is TGTGCCAGCAGTGTGACGGATAGGTACGCTGAAGCTTTCTTT. Translation: CASSVTDRYAEAFF.

This chain joins TRBV10-3 and TRBJ1-2; unclear D gene. V dropped 3 bases and J dropped 3 bases, with 8 bases sitting between them. The V gene's germline CDR1 is ENHRY and CDR2 SYGVKD. The length of the CDR3 is 13 residues. The CDR3 nucleotides are TGTGCCATCAGTGATTGGCATCACTATGGCTACACCTTC. Amino acids: CAISDWHHYGYTF.

This chain links TRBV29-1 with TRBJ2-7; possibly TRBD2 for D (6 bases). V was shortened by 2 bases and J by 6 bases, with 17 bases between the two germline ends. The germline V gene encodes CDR1 SQVTM and CDR2 ANQGSEA. This CDR3 has 14 amino acids. The CDR3 loop reads CSVEWGDPTTEQYF. CDR3 nucleotide sequence: TGCAGCGTTGAATGGGGGGACCCCACTACCGAGCAGTACTTC.

The chain combines TRBV6-1 with TRBJ2-3, with D unclear. Trimming shortened V by 3 bases and J by 1 base, and 11 bases separated the two germline ends. Germline-derived CDR1 and CDR2 are MNHNS and SASEGT. CDR3 length equals 15 residues. The CDR3 spells CASSEDPSGTDTQYF. CDR3 in DNA: TGTGCCAGCAGTGAGGACCCCTCGGGCACAGATACGCAGTATTTT.

This chain links TRBV6-6 with TRBJ1-1; D gene unclear. CDR1 is MNHNY, CDR2 SVGAGI, per germline (reference sequence). V shed 10 bases and J shed 0 bases, with 6 bases lying between them. CDR3 length: 11 amino acids. The CDR3 sequence: CATGVNTEAFF. For the CDR3, the DNA is TGTGCCACCGGGGTGAACACTGAAGCTTTCTTT.

This sequence joins TRBV28 and TRBJ2-1; possible D gene TRBD2, 6 bases. The germline V gene encodes CDR1 MDHEN and CDR2 SYDVKM. This CDR3 is 14 amino acids long. Trimming cost V 5 bases and J 8 bases, with 16 bases left between them. CDR3 protein: CASSRGSGGYEQFF. DNA of the CDR3: TGTGCCAGCAGTAGGGGTAGCGGTGGCTATGAGCAGTTCTTC.

The gene calls are TRBV29-1 and TRBJ2-1; 7 nucleotides match TRBD2. This CDR3 spans 18 amino acids. From germline, CDR1 is SQVTM and CDR2 ANQGSEA. V was pared by 3 bases and J by 3 bases, with 17 bases of the junction left unmatched. The CDR3 DNA reads TGCAGCGTTGACGGACTAGTGGGGGTTACGTCCTACTACAATGAGCAGTTCTTC. It translates to CSVDGLVGVTSYYNEQFF.

The rearrangement joins TRBV6-1 to TRBJ2-3; D may be TRBD1 (5 bases). Trimming took off 8 bases at V and 1 base at J, with 10 bases between the two ends. Germline CDR1 reads MNHNS; CDR2 reads SASEGT. The CDR3 extends over 13 amino acids. The CDR3 region has the DNA TGTGCCAGCGGCAGGGTCCGCACAGATACGCAGTATTTT. As protein: CASGRVRTDTQYF.

The V and J genes are TRBV6-1 and TRBJ2-7; 8 bases match TRBD1. Germline V gene sequence: CDR1 MNHNS, CDR2 SASEGT. This CDR3 spans 16 amino acids. With 2 bases clipped from V and 2 bases from J, the junction kept 8 bases outside the gene matches. The CDR3 nucleotides are TGTGCCAGCAGTGAAAGGGGTGGGACAGGACCCTACGAGCAGTACTTC. This gives the protein CASSERGGTGPYEQYF.

This chain joins TRBV7-9 and TRBJ2-2; D is unresolved. CDR3 size: 14 residues. The V gene's germline CDR1 is SEHNR and CDR2 FQNEAQ (reference sequence). Trimming removed 1 base from V and 7 bases from J, with 10 bases in between. The chain's CDR3 is CASSLGLVRGELFF. CDR3 DNA sequence: TGTGCCAGCAGCTTAGGGTTAGTGCGCGGGGAGCTGTTTTTT. Drawing the rest from reference TRBV7-9 and TRBJ2-2, the complete variable domain is DTGVSQNPRHKITKRGQNVTFRCDPISEHNRLYWYRQTLGQGPEFLTYFQNEAQLEKSRLLSDRFSAERPKGSFSTLEIQRTEQGDSAMYLCASSLGLVRGELFFGEGSRLTVL.

J is TRBJ2-1 and V is TRBV7-9; possible D gene TRBD1, 5 bases. This CDR3 contains 12 residues. Trimming took off 5 bases at V and 14 bases at J, with 16 bases between the two ends. In germline, CDR1 is SEHNR, CDR2 FQNEAQ (reference sequence). In DNA form, the CDR3 reads TGTGCCAGCAGCACAGGCCCAATCAGGGAGTTCTTC. Protein: CASSTGPIREFF. Full variable domain (outside the CDR3, taken from reference TRBV7-9 and TRBJ2-1): DTGVSQNPRHKITKRGQNVTFRCDPISEHNRLYWYRQTLGQGPEFLTYFQNEAQLEKSRLLSDRFSAERPKGSFSTLEIQRTEQGDSAMYLCASSTGPIREFFGPGTRLTVL.

CDR3 sequence reads: CASSFTRAGTDTQYF. In nucleotides, the CDR3 is TGTGCCAGCAGTTTCACCCGGGCGGGGACAGATACGCAGTATTTT. The chain uses TRBV27 and TRBJ2-3; D perhaps matches TRBD2 (6 bases). The CDR3 covers 15 residues. The V end was cut by 3 bases, the J end by 3 bases, with 13 bases between. Germline CDR1 is MNHEY and CDR2 is SMNVEV (reference sequence).

This rearrangement joins TRBV6-1 to TRBJ2-3, with 9 bases fitting TRBD1. From germline, CDR1 is MNHNS and CDR2 SASEGT. The length of the CDR3 is 16 residues. Losses at the gene ends were 3 bases for V and 6 bases for J; bases not matched to a gene: 10. CDR3 in DNA: TGTGCCAGCAGTGAGTGGACAGGGGAGGGGTCCGATACGCAGTATTTT. Protein: CASSEWTGEGSDTQYF.

The chain recombines TRBV13 with TRBJ1-4; D might be TRBD1 (6 bases). CDR1 and CDR2 from the germline V gene are PRHDT and FYEKMQ (reference sequence). Trimming left V 4 bases short and J 0 bases short, with 9 bases between. The CDR3 has 15 residues. In DNA, the CDR3 is TGTGCCAGCAGCTCAAGACAGGCAACTAATGAAAAACTGTTTTTT. Translation gives CASSSRQATNEKLFF.